Following are 24 T cell receptor beta chains from one sample sequenced in a study of T-cell memory formation after mild COVID-19. Using its own MiXCR run on the 5' RACE reads, TCRdb lists one record per CDR3 protein. This sample yields some 110,000 distinct CDR3 sequences, of which about 17% are seen a single time; 25% to 35% belongs to the top ten. The sequenced material came from PBMCs or a T cell subset sorted from them (not recorded which). These receptors were taken from an adult woman who had mild COVID-19 (a few samples of this study predate the infection). Cell type and time point are not known.

This clonotype has just a few counts. V is TRBV5-1 and J is TRBJ2-2; 9 nucleotides line up with TRBD2. The CDR3 runs to 16 residues. Germline values: CDR1 SGHRS, CDR2 YFSETQ. The V gene end was trimmed by 2 bases and the J gene end by 5 bases; junction bases not matched to a gene: 7. The CDR3 protein is CASSFRLAGPTGELFF. CDR3 DNA: TGCGCCAGCAGCTTTCGGCTAGCGGGACCTACCGGGGAGCTGTTTTTT. The full variable domain, with the rest looked up from reference TRBV5-1 and TRBJ2-2, is KAGVTQTPRYLIKTRGQQVTLSCSPISGHRSVSWYQQTPGQGLQFLFEYFSETQRNKGNFPGRFSGRQFSNSRSEMNVSTLELGDSALYLCASSFRLAGPTGELFFGEGSRLTVL.

The chain links TRBV20-1 to TRBJ2-1, with D tentatively TRBD2 (5 bases). V was cut by 6 bases and J by 7 bases, with 13 bases left in between. This CDR3 has 12 residues. Germline CDR1 is DFQATT and CDR2 is SNEGSKA (reference sequence). The CDR3 DNA follows: TGCAGTGCCCTCGGGGTTTCTAATGAGCAGTTCTTC. This encodes CSALGVSNEQFF.

A few counts support this clonotype. This chain links TRBV11-2 with TRBJ2-7; D ambiguous. In germline, CDR1 is SGHAT, CDR2 FQNNGV. V gave up 4 bases and J gave up 2 bases, with 12 bases separating them. There are 14 residues in the CDR3. CDR3 DNA sequence: TGTGCCAGCAGCTATGGGTCAACCCCCTACGAGCAGTACTTC. It codes for CASSYGSTPYEQYF.

The chain couples TRBV2 to TRBJ2-2, with 9 bases identical to TRBD1. Trimming at V came to 0 bases and at J to 5 bases, leaving 10 bases not matched to a gene. The CDR3 totals 18 residues. The germline V gene has CDR1 SNHLY and CDR2 FYNNEI. The CDR3 nucleotides read TGTGCCAGCAGTGAAGCGCAGTGGACAGGGGTGTGGACCGGGGAGCTGTTTTTT. It codes for CASSEAQWTGVWTGELFF.

The V call is TRBV13, the J call TRBJ1-3; D gene uncertain. Germline loops: CDR1 PRHDT, CDR2 FYEKMQ (reference sequence). The CDR3 has 16 residues. Trimming shortened V by 4 bases and J by 3 bases, and 16 bases separated the two germline ends. CDR3 nucleotides: TGTGCCAGCAGCTCCGTTCGCTGGGGTTATGGAAACACCATATATTTT. Translation gives CASSSVRWGYGNTIYF.

J is TRBJ2-3 and V is TRBV12-3 or TRBV12-4; a weak D match, TRBD2 (5 bases). CDR3 length: 19 residues. With 0 bases removed from V and 4 bases from J, the gap between germline ends came to 23 bases. CDR3 coding DNA: TGTGCCAGCAGTTTAGCGCAGGAGGTATGGGGATCCGGCGCAGATACGCAGTATTTT. It is translated as CASSLAQEVWGSGADTQYF.

The table lists this clonotype with a few counts. The rearrangement uses TRBV20-1 and TRBJ2-7, with D hard to call. With 6 bases removed from V and 0 bases from J, the gap between germline ends came to 12 bases. The CDR3 is 13 amino acids. Germline CDR1 reads DFQATT; CDR2 reads SNEGSKA (reference sequence). The CDR3 DNA is TGCAGTGCCCACGACTGGAGCTCCTACGAGCAGTACTTC. Translating it yields CSAHDWSSYEQYF.

This clonotype was found a few times. The rearrangement joins TRBV27 to TRBJ2-1; the D gene is possibly TRBD1 (6 bases). Germline V gene data show CDR1 as MNHEY and CDR2 as SMNVEV (reference sequence). The CDR3 totals 13 residues. V lost 10 bases to trimming and J lost 3 bases, with 13 bases between them. The CDR3 bases are TGTGCCACCACAGGGTTTAGCTACAATGAGCAGTTCTTC. Residues: CATTGFSYNEQFF.

J is TRBJ2-1 and V is TRBV12-3 or TRBV12-4, with 8 bases that match TRBD2. The CDR3 contains 17 residues. V dropped 6 bases and J dropped 1; count of bases not matched to a gene: 11. Here the CDR3 DNA reads TGTGCCAGCAGGACCTCCGGGACTAGAGGGTCCTACAATGAGCAGTTCTTC. Amino acid sequence: CASRTSGTRGSYNEQFF.

This chain links TRBV5-6 with TRBJ2-5, with TRBD1 as a possible D gene (6 bases). This CDR3 has 13 amino acids. Germline CDR1 reads SGHDT; CDR2 reads YYEEEE. V was cut by 0 bases and J by 5 bases, with 8 bases left in between. As DNA, the CDR3 is TGTGCCAGCAGCTTGGCCCAGGGGGAGACCCAGTACTTC. Protein product: CASSLAQGETQYF.

The V and J genes are TRBV20-1 and TRBJ2-7; 10 bases fit TRBD2. CDR3 length: 14 amino acids. Trimming took 3 bases from V and 7 from J; bases not matched to a gene: 9. CDR1 DFQATT and CDR2 SNEGSKA come from the germline V gene (reference sequence). Here the CDR3 reads CSARELAGSGEQYF. CDR3 in DNA: TGCAGTGCTAGGGAACTAGCGGGGTCGGGGGAGCAGTACTTC.

In this sample, this clonotype turned up a few times. The chain uses TRBV7-2 and TRBJ2-3; either TRBD1 or TRBD2 may fit D (5 bases each). Between the trimmed V and J ends, which lost 5 bases and 2 bases, there was a span of 17 bases. Germline V gene lookup returns CDR1 SGHTA and CDR2 FQGNSA. The CDR3 loop spans 16 amino acids. CDR3 protein: CASSHGTVRATDTQYF. Written as DNA, the CDR3 is TGTGCCAGCAGCCACGGGACCGTACGGGCCACAGATACGCAGTATTTT.

The chain links TRBV7-9 to TRBJ2-3; no firm D call. The ends were cut back, 0 bases at V and 1 base at J, with 14 bases in the middle. Per germline, CDR1 SEHNR and CDR2 FQNEAQ (reference sequence). This CDR3 is 17 amino acids long. CDR3 nucleotides: TGTGCCAGCAGCTTAGCGTCATCTTATCGGGGCACAGATACGCAGTATTTT. As protein: CASSLASSYRGTDTQYF.

The rearrangement links TRBV25-1 to TRBJ2-5; TRBD2 matches at 11 bases. This CDR3 is built from 16 residues. Germline lookup yields CDR1 MGHDK and CDR2 SYGVNS. The junction had 7 bases not matched to a gene; V was cut back by 3 bases and J by 4 bases. The CDR3: CASSDGTSGSAETQYF. In DNA form, the CDR3 reads TGTGCCAGCAGTGATGGTACTAGCGGGAGCGCAGAGACCCAGTACTTC. Supplemented by reference TRBV25-1 and TRBJ2-5, the full variable domain reads EADIYQTPRYLVIGTGKKITLECSQTMGHDKMYWYQQDPGMELHLIHYSYGVNSTEKGDLSSESTVSRIRTEHFPLTLESARPSHTSQYLCASSDGTSGSAETQYFGPGTRLLVL.

This clonotype came up a few times. The chain has TRBV12-3 or TRBV12-4 and TRBJ2-7; 12 bases agree with TRBD2. Trimming removed 6 bases from V and 5 bases from J; junction bases left unmatched: 5. This CDR3 region has 14 residues. CDR3 nucleotide sequence: TGTGCCAGCAGGCTAGCGGGAGGGAGAAACGAGCAGTACTTC. Translation: CASRLAGGRNEQYF.

This clonotype was observed a handful of times. This chain joins TRBV12-3 or TRBV12-4 and TRBJ2-7; TRBD2 matches 8 bases. This CDR3 comprises 14 residues. Unmatched junction bases numbered 9, after V lost 6 bases and J lost 5 bases. The CDR3 nucleotides are TGTGCCAGCAGCCCCGCGGGGGGTACACACGAGCAGTACTTC. Translated: CASSPAGGTHEQYF.

The CDR3 here is CASSQVSGGGTEAFF. The DNA for the CDR3 is TGCGCCAGCAGCCAAGTTTCCGGGGGCGGCACTGAAGCTTTCTTT. V gene TRBV4-1 combines with J gene TRBJ1-1; D perhaps matches TRBD1 (6 bases). The CDR3 covers 15 residues. V lost 1 base and J 4 bases, leaving 13 bases between the germline ends. Per the germline V gene, CDR1 is MGHRA and CDR2 is YSYEKL.

This chain links TRBV3-1 with TRBJ2-3; TRBD2 matches at 13 bases. CDR1 and CDR2 (germline): LGHDT, YNNKEL (reference sequence). The CDR3 extends over 18 amino acids. Trimming cost V 0 bases and J 4 bases; bases outside gene matches: 7. CDR3 DNA sequence: TGTGCCAGCAGCCAAGAGAGACTAGCGGGGGGTTTCGCAGATACGCAGTATTTT. Amino acid sequence: CASSQERLAGGFADTQYF.

This chain connects TRBV7-2 to TRBJ2-7; D ambiguous. The germline V gene encodes CDR1 SGHTA and CDR2 FQGNSA. This CDR3 has 13 residues. Between the trimmed V and J ends, which lost 1 base and 4 bases, there was a span of 8 bases. The CDR3 spells CASSLGARYEQYF. The CDR3 region has the DNA TGTGCCAGCAGCTTAGGGGCGAGATACGAGCAGTACTTC.

CDR3 sequence (DNA): TGTGCCAGCAGCTTAGAAGGTTCAGGGGGCTACGAGCAGTACTTC. Protein sequence: CASSLEGSGGYEQYF. The chain carries TRBV7-2 and TRBJ2-7; 7 positions agree with TRBD1. Germline-derived CDR1 and CDR2 are SGHTA and FQGNSA. The junction had 6 bases not matched to a gene; V was cut back by 1 base and J by 3 bases. The CDR3 sequence is 15 residues long.

V gene TRBV5-1 combines with J gene TRBJ2-7; TRBD2 might be the D (6 bases). CDR1 is SGHRS and CDR2 is YFSETQ in the germline V gene. This CDR3 region has 14 residues. CDR3 in DNA: TGCGCGAGCCCTGCGGGATTCTCCTCCTACGAGCAGTACTTC. It is translated as CASPAGFSSYEQYF.

This clonotype was observed once. The rearrangement links TRBV7-8 to TRBJ1-1; D may be TRBD1 (5 bases). The germline V and J ends were trimmed by 4 bases and 1 base, with 13 bases remaining between them. Looked up from germline, CDR1 is SGHVS and CDR2 is FQNEAQ. This CDR3 is built from 15 residues. CDR3 amino acids: CASSSGTVPNTEAFF. CDR3 nucleotide sequence: TGTGCCAGCAGCTCCGGGACTGTACCGAACACTGAAGCTTTCTTT.

Only a few counts were recorded for this clonotype. The rearrangement joins TRBV6-5 to TRBJ2-7; 13 bases match TRBD2. Germline V gives CDR1 MNHEY, CDR2 SVGAGI. This CDR3 contains 16 residues. Trimming at V came to 4 bases and at J to 6 bases, leaving 9 bases not matched to a gene. The CDR3 DNA sequence: TGTGCCAGCAGTTCTTCTGGACTAGCGGGAGTGGGCGAGCAGTACTTC. This gives the protein CASSSSGLAGVGEQYF.

Ten or more counts support this clonotype. The CDR3 DNA follows: TGTGCCAGCAGCCAACCCAACCACGAAGGTGAGCAGTTCTTC. Protein: CASSQPNHEGEQFF. This sequence joins TRBV14 and TRBJ2-1, with D unclear. This CDR3 is built from 14 residues. CDR1 is SGHDN, CDR2 FVKESK, per germline. Trimming cost V 2 bases and J 9 bases, with 14 bases left between them.